Presented here are 14 T cell receptor beta chains from one specimen sequenced in a study of graft-versus-host responses after intestinal transplantation. Here immunoSEQ multiplex PCR was the method, and the copy in TCRdb shows in-frame clones only, minus some. The sample yields tens of thousands of clones, 90% seen once. The antigens these receptors bind are not known. Sequenced material: unstimulated CD8+ T cells sorted from spleen or lymph node cells, taken before intestinal transplant. Every receptor here comes from a human donor who received an intestinal transplant.

This clone appeared once. The chain couples TRBV9 to TRBJ2-2, with a tentative D call TRBD2 (5 bases). V gave up 4 bases and J gave up 2 bases, with 12 bases separating them. This CDR3 has 15 residues. Per germline, CDR1 SGDLS and CDR2 YYNGEE. The CDR3 spells CASSPRGPNTGELFF. The CDR3 DNA reads TGTGCCAGCAGCCCCCGAGGGCCCAACACCGGGGAGCTGTTTTTT.

The rearrangement links TRBV27 to TRBJ1-1; TRBD1 is a possible D gene (6 bases). This CDR3 comprises 16 residues. CDR1 is MNHEY, CDR2 SMNVEV, per germline (reference sequence). Trimming cost V 2 bases and J 4 bases, with 17 bases left between them. The CDR3 spells CASSLIPRQAFTEAFF. The CDR3 nucleotides are TGTGCCAGCAGTTTAATCCCTCGACAGGCGTTCACTGAAGCTTTCTTT.

As for this clone: This sample includes further DNA sequences coding for the same CDR3. The chain links TRBV9 to TRBJ2-7; TRBD2 is a possible D gene (6 bases). CDR1 is SGDLS, CDR2 YYNGEE, per germline. The CDR3 runs to 12 residues. With 4 bases removed from V and 3 bases from J, the gap between germline ends came to 8 bases. DNA of the CDR3: TGTGCCAGCAGCCCCGGGGGCTACGAGCAGTACTTC. Protein sequence: CASSPGGYEQYF.

The chain carries TRBV27 and TRBJ1-6; 10 nucleotides align to TRBD1. V lost 6 bases to trimming and J lost 0 bases; unmatched junction nucleotides: 14. The CDR3 runs to 20 residues. CDR1 is MNHEY, CDR2 SMNVEV, per germline (reference sequence). This CDR3 is CASSIYIPGQGPSYNSPLHF. CDR3 DNA: TGTGCCAGCAGCATTTACATTCCGGGACAGGGGCCCTCCTATAATTCACCCCTCCACTTT.

The count of this clone is one. V is TRBV9 and J is TRBJ2-2; 7 bases align to TRBD2. Germline V CDR1 and CDR2: SGDLS, YYNGEE. CDR3 length equals 15 residues. J lost 3 bases, V lost 7 bases, and 9 bases had no gene match. The CDR3 loop is CASSVWGGDTGELFF. CDR3 nucleotides: TGTGCCAGCTCCGTTTGGGGGGGGGACACCGGGGAGCTGTTTTTT.

To note about this clone: The sample contains more than one DNA sequence encoding this CDR3. V gene TRBV27 combines with J gene TRBJ1-5; the D gene is possibly TRBD1 (5 bases). The CDR3 spans 13 residues. V was trimmed by 3 bases and J by 4 bases, leaving 7 bases between them. The germline V gene has CDR1 MNHEY and CDR2 SMNVEV (reference sequence). The CDR3 sequence: CASSLAGNQPQHF. The CDR3 DNA follows: TGTGCCAGCAGTTTGGCAGGGAATCAGCCCCAGCATTTT.

This clone was observed once. The V call is TRBV14, the J call TRBJ2-7, with D perhaps matching TRBD2 (5 bases). V lost 1 base and J 6 bases, leaving 7 bases between the germline ends. This CDR3 spans 12 amino acids. CDR1 is SGHDN, CDR2 FVKESK, per germline. CDR3 DNA sequence: TGTGCCAGCAGCCAAGTGGAGGTCGAGCAGTACTTC. This sequence encodes CASSQVEVEQYF. Variable domain in full (rest from reference TRBV14 and TRBJ2-7): EAGVTQFPSHSVIEKGQTVTLRCDPISGHDNLYWYRRVMGKEIKFLLHFVKESKQDESGMPNNRFLAERTGGTYSTLKVQPAELEDSGVYFCASSQVEVEQYFGPGTRLTVT.

The V and J genes are TRBV9 and TRBJ2-1, with 9 positions matching TRBD2. This CDR3 contains 14 residues. Germline loops: CDR1 SGDLS, CDR2 YYNGEE. Losses at the gene ends were 2 bases for V and 5 bases for J; bases not matched to a gene: 2. DNA of the CDR3: TGTGCCAGCAGCGTGGCGGGGGGGGACAATGAGCAGTTCTTC. Amino acids: CASSVAGGDNEQFF.

The chain carries TRBV6-5 and TRBJ1-2; the match to TRBD1 covers 8 bases. With V trimmed by 6 bases and J by 8 bases, 5 bases remained unmatched. CDR3 size: 12 residues. Germline CDR1 and CDR2: MNHEY and SVGAGI. In nucleotides, the CDR3 is TGTGCCAGCAGGTGGGGACAGGAGGGCTACACCTTC. This sequence encodes CASRWGQEGYTF.

The chain carries TRBV2 and TRBJ1-4; maybe TRBD1 (5 bases). Trimming removed 2 bases from V and 3 bases from J, with 13 bases in between. Germline V lookup: CDR1 SNHLY, CDR2 FYNNEI. The CDR3 sequence is 16 residues long. The CDR3 DNA reads as TGTGCCAGCAGTGAATTGGAGGGGCCGGCTAATGAAAAACTGTTTTTT. Translating it yields CASSELEGPANEKLFF.

The chain is built from TRBV2 and TRBJ2-6, with D unclear. Germline CDR1 SNHLY, CDR2 FYNNEI. The CDR3 length is 13 residues. V was cut by 3 bases and J by 4 bases, with 4 bases left in between. The CDR3 loop is CASSDGGANVLTF. The CDR3 DNA follows: TGTGCCAGCAGTGACGGGGGGGCCAACGTCCTGACTTTC.

This rearrangement joins TRBV21-1 to TRBJ2-7; TRBD2 is taken as the D call from the table, unchecked against the DNA. TRBV21-1 is designated a pseudogene. This CDR3 has 12 residues. The CDR3 region has the DNA TGTGCCAGCAGGGAGGGGTCGGGGGAGCAGTACTTC. It is translated as CASREGSGEQYF.

The gene calls are TRBV6-4 and TRBJ2-7; possible D gene TRBD1, 5 bases. Between the trimmed V and J ends, which lost 0 bases and 1 base, there was a span of 16 bases. Germline CDR1 is MRHNA and CDR2 is SNTAGT. The CDR3 extends over 17 amino acids. The DNA for the CDR3 is TGTGCCAGCAGTGACTCGGGGCCAGGATTGATGTCCTACGAGCAGTACTTC. It specifies CASSDSGPGLMSYEQYF.

The rearrangement links TRBV15 to TRBJ1-6; 8 positions agree with TRBD1. With V trimmed by 1 base and J by 7 bases, 6 bases remained unmatched. Germline V gene lookup returns CDR1 LNHNV and CDR2 YYDKDF (reference sequence). The CDR3 sequence is 16 residues long. As DNA, the CDR3 is TGTGCCACCAGCAGAGTAGGACAGGGTCGGAATTCACCCCTCCACTTT. It specifies CATSRVGQGRNSPLHF.